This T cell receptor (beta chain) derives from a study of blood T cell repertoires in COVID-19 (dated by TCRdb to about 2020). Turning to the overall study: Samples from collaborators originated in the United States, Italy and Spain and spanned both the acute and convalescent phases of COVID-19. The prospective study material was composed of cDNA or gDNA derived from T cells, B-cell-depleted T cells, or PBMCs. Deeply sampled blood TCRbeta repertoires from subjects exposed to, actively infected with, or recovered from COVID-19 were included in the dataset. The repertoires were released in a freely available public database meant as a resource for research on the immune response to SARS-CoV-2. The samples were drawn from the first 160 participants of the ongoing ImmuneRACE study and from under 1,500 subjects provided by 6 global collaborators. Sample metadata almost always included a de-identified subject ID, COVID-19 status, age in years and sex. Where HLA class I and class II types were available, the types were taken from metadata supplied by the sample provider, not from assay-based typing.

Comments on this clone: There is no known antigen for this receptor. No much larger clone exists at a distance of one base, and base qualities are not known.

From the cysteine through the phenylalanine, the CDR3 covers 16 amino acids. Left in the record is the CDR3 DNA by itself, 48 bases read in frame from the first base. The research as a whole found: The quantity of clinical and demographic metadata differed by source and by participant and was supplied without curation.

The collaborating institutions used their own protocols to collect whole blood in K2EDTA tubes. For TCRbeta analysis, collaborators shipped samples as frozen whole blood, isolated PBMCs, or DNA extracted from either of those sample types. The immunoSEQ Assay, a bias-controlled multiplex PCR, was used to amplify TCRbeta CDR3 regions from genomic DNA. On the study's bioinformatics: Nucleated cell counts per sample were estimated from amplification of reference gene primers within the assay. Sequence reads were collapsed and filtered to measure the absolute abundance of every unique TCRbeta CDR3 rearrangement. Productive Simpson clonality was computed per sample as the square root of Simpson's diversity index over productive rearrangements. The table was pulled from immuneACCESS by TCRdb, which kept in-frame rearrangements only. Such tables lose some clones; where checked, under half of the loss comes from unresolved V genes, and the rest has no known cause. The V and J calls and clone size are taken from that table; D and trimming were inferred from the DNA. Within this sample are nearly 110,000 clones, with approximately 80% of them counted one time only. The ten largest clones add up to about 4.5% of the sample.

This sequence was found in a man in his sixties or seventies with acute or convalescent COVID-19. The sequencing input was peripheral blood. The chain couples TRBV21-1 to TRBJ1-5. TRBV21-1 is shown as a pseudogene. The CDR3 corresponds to CASSKRDSGGHQPQHF. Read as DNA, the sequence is TGTGCCAGCAGCAAAAGGGACTCCGGAGGGCATCAGCCCCAGCATTTT.